The rows below give T cell receptor beta chains drawn from one sample of a study of CD8 T cells in ankylosing spondylitis. One entry per CDR3 protein, called by TCRdb with MiXCR from the 5' RACE reads. The repertoire holds roughly 240,000 distinct CDR3 sequences, with 32% as singletons. The sequenced sample was blood, either unsorted or a sorted T cell fraction (not recorded which). These receptors originate from a male donor with ankylosing spondylitis or in good health (not recorded which). Each CDR3 is given without its conserved first and last residue.

j_gene	v_gene	CDR3aa
TRBJ1-1	TRBV4-2	ASSQVGLNTEAF
TRBJ1-1	TRBV25-1	ASILGASNTEAF
TRBJ2-1	TRBV11-2	ASSSWDRVYNEQF
TRBJ2-3	TRBV4-1	ASSQDAGQTSGDTQY
TRBJ2-3	TRBV11-2	ASSRLAGARTDTQY
TRBJ2-7	TRBV12-3/TRBV12-4	ASSPQGAPSYEQY
TRBJ2-7	TRBV19	ASSIAEGQSYEQY
TRBJ2-7	TRBV10-3	AISGTGGVGYEQY
TRBJ2-1	TRBV7-6	ASGGGGEQF
TRBJ2-7	TRBV12-3/TRBV12-4	ASSLDEYEQY
TRBJ2-5	TRBV15	ATSRGQNQETQY
TRBJ1-2	TRBV20-1	SVKANYGYT
TRBJ1-2	TRBV12-3/TRBV12-4	ASSPRGQHSRGYT
TRBJ2-3	TRBV20-1	SAGPPLTDTQY
TRBJ2-7	TRBV4-1	ASSQDRGSEQY
TRBJ2-3	TRBV4-2	ASSLGQGRSTDTQY
TRBJ2-5	TRBV30	AWGRETQY
TRBJ2-2	TRBV6-5	ASSYSVSVSGELF
TRBJ2-5	TRBV20-1	SARSGRGHQETQY
TRBJ1-2	TRBV20-1	SARTGVVNYGYT
TRBJ2-7	TRBV6-5	ASGPTLEQY
TRBJ1-3	TRBV5-1	ASSPTPRGPRNTIY
TRBJ2-5	TRBV21-1	ASKGGHTETQY
TRBJ2-1	TRBV29-1	SPRDGSEQF
TRBJ2-7	TRBV6-1	ATTRQGKRSYEQY
TRBJ1-1	TRBV10-3	AISELLGTNTEAF
TRBJ2-1	TRBV10-3	AISGLAKVNEQF
TRBJ2-1	TRBV7-2	ASTRLAHNEQF
TRBJ1-1	TRBV20-1	SARGTLGRAEAF
TRBJ2-1	TRBV12-5	ASGSPQGARYNEQF
TRBJ1-2	TRBV27	ASKGTAPYGYT
TRBJ2-2	TRBV29-1	SVEYYTGELF
TRBJ2-7	TRBV7-9	ASSLRGGTDYEQY
TRBJ2-1	TRBV29-1	SPSGTLAGEQF
TRBJ2-1	TRBV6-5	ASSSQARQGINNEQF